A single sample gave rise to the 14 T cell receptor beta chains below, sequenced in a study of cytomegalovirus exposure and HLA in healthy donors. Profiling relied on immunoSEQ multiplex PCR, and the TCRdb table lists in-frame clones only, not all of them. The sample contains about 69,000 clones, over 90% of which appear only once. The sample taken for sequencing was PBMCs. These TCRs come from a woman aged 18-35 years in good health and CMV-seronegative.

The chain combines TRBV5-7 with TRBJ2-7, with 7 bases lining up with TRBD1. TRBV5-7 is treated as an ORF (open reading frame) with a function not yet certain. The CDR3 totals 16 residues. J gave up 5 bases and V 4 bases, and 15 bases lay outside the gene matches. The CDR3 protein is CASSRRPRQGNHEQYF. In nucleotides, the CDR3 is TGTGCCAGCAGCCGTCGCCCCAGACAGGGAAATCACGAGCAGTACTTC.

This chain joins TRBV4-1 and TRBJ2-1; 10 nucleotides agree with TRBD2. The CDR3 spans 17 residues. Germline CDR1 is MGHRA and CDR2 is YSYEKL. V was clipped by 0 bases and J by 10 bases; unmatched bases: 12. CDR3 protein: CASSQDLPSGRFMEQFF. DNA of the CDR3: TGCGCCAGCAGCCAAGATCTCCCTAGCGGGAGATTCATGGAGCAGTTCTTC.

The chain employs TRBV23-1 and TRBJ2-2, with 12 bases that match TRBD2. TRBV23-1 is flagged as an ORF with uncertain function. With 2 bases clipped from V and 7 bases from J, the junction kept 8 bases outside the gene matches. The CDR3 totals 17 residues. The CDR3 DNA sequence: TGCGCCAGCAGTCAACCTAGCGGGAGGGTTAGGGGCGGGGAGCTGTTTTTT. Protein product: CASSQPSGRVRGGELFF.

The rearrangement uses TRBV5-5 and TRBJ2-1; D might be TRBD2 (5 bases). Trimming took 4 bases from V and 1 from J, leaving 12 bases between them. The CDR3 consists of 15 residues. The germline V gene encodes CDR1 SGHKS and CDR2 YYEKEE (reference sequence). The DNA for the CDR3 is TGTGCCAGCAGCCCCGCCCGAGGGTCCTACAATGAGCAGTTCTTC. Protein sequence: CASSPARGSYNEQFF.

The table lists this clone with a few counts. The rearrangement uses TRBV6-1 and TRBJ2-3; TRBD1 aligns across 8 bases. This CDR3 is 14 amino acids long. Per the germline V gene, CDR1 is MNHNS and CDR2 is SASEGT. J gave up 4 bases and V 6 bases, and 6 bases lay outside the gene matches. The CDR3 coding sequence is TGTGCCAGCAGCCTGGACAGGGCCGCAGATACGCAGTATTTT. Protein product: CASSLDRAADTQYF.

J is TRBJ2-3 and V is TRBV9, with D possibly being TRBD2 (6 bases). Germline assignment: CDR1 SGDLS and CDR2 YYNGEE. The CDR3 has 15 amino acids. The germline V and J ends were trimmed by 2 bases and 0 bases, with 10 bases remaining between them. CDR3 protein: CASSVGGYSTDTQYF. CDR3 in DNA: TGTGCCAGCAGCGTCGGGGGATATAGCACAGATACGCAGTATTTT.

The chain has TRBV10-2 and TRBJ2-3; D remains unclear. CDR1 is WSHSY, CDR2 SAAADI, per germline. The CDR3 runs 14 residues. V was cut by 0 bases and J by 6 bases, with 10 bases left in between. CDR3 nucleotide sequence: TGCGCCAGCAGTGAGTCGCGGTTGGTGGATACGCAGTATTTT. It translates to CASSESRLVDTQYF.

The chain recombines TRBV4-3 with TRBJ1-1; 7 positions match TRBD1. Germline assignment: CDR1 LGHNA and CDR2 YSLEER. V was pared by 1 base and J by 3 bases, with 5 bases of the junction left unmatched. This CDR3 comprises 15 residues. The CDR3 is CASSQVLQGHTEAFF. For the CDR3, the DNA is TGCGCCAGCAGCCAAGTTCTACAGGGGCACACTGAAGCTTTCTTT.

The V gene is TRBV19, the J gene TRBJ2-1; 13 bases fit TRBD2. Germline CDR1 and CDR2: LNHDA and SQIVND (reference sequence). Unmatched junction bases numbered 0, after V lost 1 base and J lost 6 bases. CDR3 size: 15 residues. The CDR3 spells CASSIGTSGSNEQFF. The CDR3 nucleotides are TGTGCCAGTAGTATAGGGACTAGCGGGAGCAATGAGCAGTTCTTC.

Written as DNA, the CDR3 is TGTGCAAGTCGCTTATCAAAGGACAGGGACAACTATGGCTACACCTTC. Its translation: CASRLSKDRDNYGYTF. The chain recombines TRBV12-2 with TRBJ1-2; TRBD1 is the table's D call and was not checked against the DNA. TRBV12-2 is listed as a pseudogene. The CDR3 consists of 16 residues.

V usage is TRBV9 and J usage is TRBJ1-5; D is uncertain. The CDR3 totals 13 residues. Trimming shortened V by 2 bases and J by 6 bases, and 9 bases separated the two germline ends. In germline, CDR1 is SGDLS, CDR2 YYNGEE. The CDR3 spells CASSVTAGQPQHF. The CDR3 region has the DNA TGTGCCAGCAGCGTGACCGCGGGTCAGCCCCAGCATTTT. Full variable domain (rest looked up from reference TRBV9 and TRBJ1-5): DSGVTQTPKHLITATGQRVTLRCSPRSGDLSVYWYQQSLDQGLQFLIQYYNGEERAKGNILERFSAQQFPDLHSELNLSSLELGDSALYFCASSVTAGQPQHFGDGTRLSIL.

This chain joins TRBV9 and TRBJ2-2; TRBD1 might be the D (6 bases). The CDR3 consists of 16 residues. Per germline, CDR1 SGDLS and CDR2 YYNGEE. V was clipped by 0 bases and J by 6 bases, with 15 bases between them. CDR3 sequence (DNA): TGTGCCAGCAGCGTAGCGGCCAGGGGCGTATCCGGGGAGCTGTTTTTT. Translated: CASSVAARGVSGELFF. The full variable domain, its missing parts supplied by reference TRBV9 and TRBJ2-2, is DSGVTQTPKHLITATGQRVTLRCSPRSGDLSVYWYQQSLDQGLQFLIQYYNGEERAKGNILERFSAQQFPDLHSELNLSSLELGDSALYFCASSVAARGVSGELFFGEGSRLTVL.

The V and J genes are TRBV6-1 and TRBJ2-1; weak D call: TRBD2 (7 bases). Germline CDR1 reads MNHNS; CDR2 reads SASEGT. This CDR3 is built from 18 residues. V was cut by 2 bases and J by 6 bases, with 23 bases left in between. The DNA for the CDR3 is TGTGCCAGCAGTGAAAACCCCGCTGGGGGGGCCATAGTCAATGAGCAGTTCTTC. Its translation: CASSENPAGGAIVNEQFF.

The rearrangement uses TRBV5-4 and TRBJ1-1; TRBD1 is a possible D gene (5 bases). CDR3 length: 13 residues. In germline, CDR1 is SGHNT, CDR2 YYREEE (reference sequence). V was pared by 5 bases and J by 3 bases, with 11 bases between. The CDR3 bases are TGTGCCAGCAGAAGGGGAGGCGACACTGAAGCTTTCTTT. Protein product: CASRRGGDTEAFF. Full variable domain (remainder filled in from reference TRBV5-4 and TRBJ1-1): ETGVTQSPTHLIKTRGQQVTLRCSSQSGHNTVSWYQQALGQGPQFIFQYYREEENGRGNFPPRFSGLQFPNYSSELNVNALELDDSALYLCASRRGGDTEAFFGQGTRLTVV.